These T cell receptor beta chains were read from a single sample in a study of Ad26.COV2.S vaccination and SARS-CoV-2 variants. Sequenced by immunoSEQ multiplex PCR; TCRdb stores in-frame clones only, minus some. The sample lists about 680,000 clones; about 90% were seen once. The sequencing used peripheral blood, collected in a trial of Ad26.COV2.S vaccine versus placebo. The source of these receptors is a person aged 18-60 years who received the Ad26.COV2.S COVID-19 vaccine or a placebo. Each CDR3 is given with its conserved first and last residue. Each record gives: clone size, D gene, J gene, V gene, CDR3 DNA, CDR3 protein. The D gene is left open where the match is weak. Expanded clones get a size class; other rows say once, few or many, or leave the size out.

size: few; D: NA; J: TRBJ2-2; V: TRBV7-6; DNA: TGTGCCAGCAGCCTACAAGCGGGTCCAAACACCGGGGAGCTGTTTTTT; CDR3: CASSLQAGPNTGELFF
size: NA; D: NA; J: TRBJ2-4; V: TRBV6-5; DNA: TGTGCCACCTCGGACGGAAACATTCAGTACTTC; CDR3: CATSDGNIQYF
size: NA; D: TRBD1; J: TRBJ2-5; V: TRBV6-9; DNA: TGTGCCAGCAGTTATCACATTTGGACAGGGAAAGAGACCCAGTACTTC; CDR3: CASSYHIWTGKETQYF
size: NA; D: NA; J: TRBJ2-1; V: TRBV6-6; DNA: TGTGCCAGCAGTTATCGGCCGTCGAGGATGAATGAGCAGTTCTTC; CDR3: CASSYRPSRMNEQFF
size: NA; D: NA; J: TRBJ2-6; V: TRBV2; DNA: TGTGCCAGCAGTGACTTCACTGGGGCCAACGTCCTGACTTTC; CDR3: CASSDFTGANVLTF
size: once; D: TRBD2; J: TRBJ2-1; V: TRBV24-1; DNA: TGTGCCACCAGTGATCCGGGGGGAGGAGCCCACAATGAGCAGTTCTTC; CDR3: CATSDPGGGAHNEQFF
size: NA; D: NA; J: TRBJ2-3; V: TRBV21-1; DNA: TGTGCCAGCAGCAAATTTCATAGCGGGAGGTCCGGCACAGATACGCAGTATTTT; CDR3: CASSKFHSGRSGTDTQYF
size: NA; D: NA; J: TRBJ1-1; V: TRBV10-2; DNA: TGCGCCAGCTCTTACAGGTCAGGGAACACTGAAGCTTTCTTT; CDR3: CASSYRSGNTEAFF
size: NA; D: TRBD1; J: TRBJ1-6; V: TRBV9; DNA: TGTGCCAGCAGCGTTGGGCAGGGGGATTCACCCCTCCACTTT; CDR3: CASSVGQGDSPLHF
size: once; D: NA; J: TRBJ1-2; V: TRBV13; DNA: TGTGCCAGCAGCGAAAAGGGTACTAACTATGGCTACACCTTC; CDR3: CASSEKGTNYGYTF
size: NA; D: NA; J: TRBJ2-7; V: TRBV4-2; DNA: TGTGCCAGCAGCCATAGACAGGCGCCTAGCTCCTACGAGCAGTACTTC; CDR3: CASSHRQAPSSYEQYF